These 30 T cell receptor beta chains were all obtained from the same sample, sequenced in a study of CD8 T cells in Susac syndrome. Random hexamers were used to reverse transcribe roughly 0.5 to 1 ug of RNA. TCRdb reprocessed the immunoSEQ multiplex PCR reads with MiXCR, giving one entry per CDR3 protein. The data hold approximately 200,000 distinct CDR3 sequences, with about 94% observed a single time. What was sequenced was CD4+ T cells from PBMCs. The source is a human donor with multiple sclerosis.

The DNA of the CDR3 is TGTGCCTGGAGGGCCCGTTTGGAGACCCAGTACTTC. Its translation: CAWRARLETQYF. The chain uses TRBV30 and TRBJ2-5; D is unresolved. Trimming cost V 3 bases and J 5 bases, with 10 bases left between them. Germline V gene lookup returns CDR1 GTSNPN and CDR2 SVGIG (reference sequence). The CDR3 sequence is 12 residues long.

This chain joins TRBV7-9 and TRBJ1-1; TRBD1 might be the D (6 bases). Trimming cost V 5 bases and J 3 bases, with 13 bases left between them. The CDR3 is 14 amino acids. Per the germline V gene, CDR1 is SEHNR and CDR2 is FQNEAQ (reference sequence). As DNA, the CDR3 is TGTGCCAGCAGCCCACAGGGAAGGGACACTGAAGCTTTCTTT. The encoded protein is CASSPQGRDTEAFF. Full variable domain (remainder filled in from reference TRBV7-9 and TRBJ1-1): DTGVSQNPRHKITKRGQNVTFRCDPISEHNRLYWYRQTLGQGPEFLTYFQNEAQLEKSRLLSDRFSAERPKGSFSTLEIQRTEQGDSAMYLCASSPQGRDTEAFFGQGTRLTVV.

CDR3 nucleotide sequence: TGTGCCAGCTCACCATATTCGGGGGCCCCCGGGGGCGCCTACAATGAGCAGTTCTTC. It encodes CASSPYSGAPGGAYNEQFF. This chain uses TRBV18 with TRBJ2-1; D tentatively reads TRBD1 or TRBD2 (6 bases each). Germline CDR1 reads KGHSH; CDR2 reads LQKENI. This CDR3 is 19 amino acids long. Trimming removed 2 bases from V and 2 bases from J, with 22 bases in between.

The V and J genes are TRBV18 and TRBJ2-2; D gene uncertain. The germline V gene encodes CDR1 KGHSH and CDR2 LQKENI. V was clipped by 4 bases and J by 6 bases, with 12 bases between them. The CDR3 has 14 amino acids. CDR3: CASSLMDGSGELFF. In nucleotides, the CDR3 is TGTGCCAGCTCACTAATGGACGGCTCCGGGGAGCTGTTTTTT.

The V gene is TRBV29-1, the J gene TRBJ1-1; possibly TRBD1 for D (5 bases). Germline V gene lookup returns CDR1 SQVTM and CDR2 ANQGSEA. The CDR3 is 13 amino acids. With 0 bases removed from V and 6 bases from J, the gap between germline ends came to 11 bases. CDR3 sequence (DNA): TGCAGCGTTGAAGATTTTCAGGGACCTGAAGCTTTCTTT. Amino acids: CSVEDFQGPEAFF.

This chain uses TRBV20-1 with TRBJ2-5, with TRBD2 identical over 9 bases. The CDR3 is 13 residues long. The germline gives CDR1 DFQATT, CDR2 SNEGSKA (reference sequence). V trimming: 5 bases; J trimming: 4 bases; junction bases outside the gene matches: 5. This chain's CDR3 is CSAGRGGRETQYF. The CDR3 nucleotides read TGCAGTGCTGGGCGGGGGGGACGAGAGACCCAGTACTTC.

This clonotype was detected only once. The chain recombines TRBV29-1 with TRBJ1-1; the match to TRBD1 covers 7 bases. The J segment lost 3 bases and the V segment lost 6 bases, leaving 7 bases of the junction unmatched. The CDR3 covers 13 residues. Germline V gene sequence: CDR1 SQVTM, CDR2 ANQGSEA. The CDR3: CSVKPGGDTEAFF. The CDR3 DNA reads TGCAGCGTGAAGCCAGGGGGAGACACTGAAGCTTTCTTT. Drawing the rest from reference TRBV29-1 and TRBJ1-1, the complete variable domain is SAVISQKPSRDICQRGTSLTIQCQVDSQVTMMFWYRQQPGQSLTLIATANQGSEATYESGFVIDKFPISRPNLTFSTLTVSNMSPEDSSIYLCSVKPGGDTEAFFGQGTRLTVV.

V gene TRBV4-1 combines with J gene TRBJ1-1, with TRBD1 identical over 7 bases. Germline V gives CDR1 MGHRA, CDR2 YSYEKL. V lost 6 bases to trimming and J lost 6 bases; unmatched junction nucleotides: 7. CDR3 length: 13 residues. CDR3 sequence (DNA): TGCGCCAGCAGTTACTCCGGGACAGCTGAAGCTTTCTTT. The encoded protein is CASSYSGTAEAFF.

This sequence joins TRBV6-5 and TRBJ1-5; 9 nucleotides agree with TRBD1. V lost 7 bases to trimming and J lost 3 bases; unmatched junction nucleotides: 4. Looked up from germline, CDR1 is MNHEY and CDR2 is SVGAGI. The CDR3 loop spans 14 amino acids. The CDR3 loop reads CASKRTGDNQPQHF. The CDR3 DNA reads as TGTGCCAGCAAGAGGACAGGGGACAATCAGCCCCAGCATTTT.

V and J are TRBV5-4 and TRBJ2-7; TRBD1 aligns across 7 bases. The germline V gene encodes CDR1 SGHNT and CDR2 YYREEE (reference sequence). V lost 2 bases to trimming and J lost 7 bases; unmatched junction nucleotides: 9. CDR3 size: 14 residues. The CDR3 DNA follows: TGTGCCAGCAGCTTTGACAGGGCGGGTCGGGAGCAGTACTTC. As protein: CASSFDRAGREQYF. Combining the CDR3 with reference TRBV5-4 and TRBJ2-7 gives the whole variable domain ETGVTQSPTHLIKTRGQQVTLRCSSQSGHNTVSWYQQALGQGPQFIFQYYREEENGRGNFPPRFSGLQFPNYSSELNVNALELDDSALYLCASSFDRAGREQYFGPGTRLTVT.

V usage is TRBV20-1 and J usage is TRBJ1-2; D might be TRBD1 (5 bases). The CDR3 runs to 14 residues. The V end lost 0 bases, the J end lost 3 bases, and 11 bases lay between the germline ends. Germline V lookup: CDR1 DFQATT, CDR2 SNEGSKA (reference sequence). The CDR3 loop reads CSARDWGRDYGYTF. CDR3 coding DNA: TGCAGTGCTAGAGATTGGGGCAGGGACTATGGCTACACCTTC.

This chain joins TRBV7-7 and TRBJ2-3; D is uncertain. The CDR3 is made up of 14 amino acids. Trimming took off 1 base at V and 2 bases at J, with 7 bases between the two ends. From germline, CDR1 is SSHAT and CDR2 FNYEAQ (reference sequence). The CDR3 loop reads CASSLGQFTDTQYF. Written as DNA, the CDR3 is TGTGCCAGCAGCTTAGGGCAGTTCACAGATACGCAGTATTTT.

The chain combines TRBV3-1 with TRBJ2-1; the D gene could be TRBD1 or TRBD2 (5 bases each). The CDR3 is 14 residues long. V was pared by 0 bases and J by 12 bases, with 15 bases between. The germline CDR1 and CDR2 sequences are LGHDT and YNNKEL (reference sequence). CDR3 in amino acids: CASSQDHGDVGQFF. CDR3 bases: TGTGCCAGCAGCCAAGATCACGGGGACGTTGGGCAGTTCTTC.

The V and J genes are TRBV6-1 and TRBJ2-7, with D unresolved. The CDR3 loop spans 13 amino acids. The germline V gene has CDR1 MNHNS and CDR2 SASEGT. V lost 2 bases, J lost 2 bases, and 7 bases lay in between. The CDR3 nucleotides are TGTGCCAGCAGTGAAAGGCAGCCCTACGAGCAGTACTTC. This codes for CASSERQPYEQYF.

CDR3 nucleotides: TGCAGTGCTAACCATCCCAATCAGCCCCAGCATTTT. Amino acid sequence: CSANHPNQPQHF. The chain uses TRBV20-1 and TRBJ1-5; D remains unclear. V dropped 4 bases and J dropped 3 bases, with 7 bases sitting between them. This CDR3 is built from 12 residues. CDR1 is DFQATT, CDR2 SNEGSKA, per germline (reference sequence).

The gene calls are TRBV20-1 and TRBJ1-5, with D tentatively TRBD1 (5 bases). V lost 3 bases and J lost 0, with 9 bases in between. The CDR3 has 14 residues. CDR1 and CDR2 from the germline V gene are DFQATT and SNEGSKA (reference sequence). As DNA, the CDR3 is TGCAGTGCTAGTGGGGGATATAGCAATCAGCCCCAGCATTTT. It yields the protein CSASGGYSNQPQHF.

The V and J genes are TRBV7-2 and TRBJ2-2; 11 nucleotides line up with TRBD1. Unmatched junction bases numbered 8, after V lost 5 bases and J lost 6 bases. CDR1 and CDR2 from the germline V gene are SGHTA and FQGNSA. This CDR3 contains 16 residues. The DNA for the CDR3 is TGTGCCAGCAGCCCCCGGACAGGGGGCGTTTCCGGGGAGCTGTTTTTT. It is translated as CASSPRTGGVSGELFF.

Here the CDR3 DNA reads TGTGCCAGCGCCCGGGGCCTGAACACTGAAGCTTTCTTT. Its translation: CASARGLNTEAFF. The chain is built from TRBV12-3 or TRBV12-4 and TRBJ1-1; possibly TRBD1 for D (5 bases). The CDR3 runs to 13 residues. V lost 8 bases and J lost 0, with 10 bases in between.

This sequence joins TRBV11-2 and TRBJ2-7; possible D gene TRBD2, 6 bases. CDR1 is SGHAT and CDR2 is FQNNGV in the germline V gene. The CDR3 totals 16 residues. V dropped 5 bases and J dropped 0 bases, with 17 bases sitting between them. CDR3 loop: CASSAWPGLNSYEQYF. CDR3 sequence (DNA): TGTGCCAGCAGCGCGTGGCCGGGACTGAACTCCTACGAGCAGTACTTC.

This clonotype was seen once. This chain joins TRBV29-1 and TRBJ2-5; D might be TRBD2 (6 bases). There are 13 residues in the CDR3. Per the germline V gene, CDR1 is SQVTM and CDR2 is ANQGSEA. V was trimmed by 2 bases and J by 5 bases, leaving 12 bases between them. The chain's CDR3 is CSVEWRRAETQYF. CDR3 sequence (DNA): TGCAGCGTTGAATGGCGGAGGGCGGAGACCCAGTACTTC.

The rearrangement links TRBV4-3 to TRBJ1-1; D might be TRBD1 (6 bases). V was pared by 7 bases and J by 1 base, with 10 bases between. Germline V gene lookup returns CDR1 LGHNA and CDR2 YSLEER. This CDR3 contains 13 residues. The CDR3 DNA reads TGCGCCAGCACCAGACAGGAGAACACTGAAGCTTTCTTT. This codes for CASTRQENTEAFF.

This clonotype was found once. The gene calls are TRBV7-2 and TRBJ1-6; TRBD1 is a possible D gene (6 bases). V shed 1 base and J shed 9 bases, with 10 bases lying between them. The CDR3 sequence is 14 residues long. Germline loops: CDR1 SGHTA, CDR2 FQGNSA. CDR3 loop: CASSLERGGSPLHF. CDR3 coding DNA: TGTGCCAGCAGCTTAGAAAGGGGGGGTTCACCCCTCCACTTT. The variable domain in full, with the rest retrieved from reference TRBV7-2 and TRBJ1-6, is GAGVSQSPSNKVTEKGKDVELRCDPISGHTALYWYRQSLGQGLEFLIYFQGNSAPDKSGLPSDRFSAERTGGSVSTLTIQRTQQEDSAVYLCASSLERGGSPLHFGNGTRLTVT.

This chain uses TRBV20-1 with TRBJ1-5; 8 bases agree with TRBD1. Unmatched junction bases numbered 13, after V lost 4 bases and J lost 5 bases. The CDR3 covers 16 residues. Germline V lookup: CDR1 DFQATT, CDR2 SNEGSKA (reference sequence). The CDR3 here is CSANRDRLGRDQPQHF. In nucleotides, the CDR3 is TGCAGTGCTAACCGGGACAGGCTGGGTAGGGATCAGCCCCAGCATTTT.

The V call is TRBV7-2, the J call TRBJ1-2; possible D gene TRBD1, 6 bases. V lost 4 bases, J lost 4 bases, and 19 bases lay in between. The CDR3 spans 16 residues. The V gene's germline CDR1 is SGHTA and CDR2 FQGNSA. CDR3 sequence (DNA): TGTGCCAGCAGCTGGCAAAGTTTGGACAGAACCTATGGCTACACCTTC. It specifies CASSWQSLDRTYGYTF.

In DNA, the CDR3 is TGTGCCAGCAGCCAAAGGGGGGATGGGGAGACCCAGTACTTC. Residues: CASSQRGDGETQYF. The genes are TRBV4-2 and TRBJ2-5; D possibly matches TRBD1 or TRBD2 (6 bases each). Germline CDR1 reads LGHNA; CDR2 reads YNFKEQ. With 2 bases removed from V and 5 bases from J, the gap between germline ends came to 12 bases. There are 14 residues in the CDR3.

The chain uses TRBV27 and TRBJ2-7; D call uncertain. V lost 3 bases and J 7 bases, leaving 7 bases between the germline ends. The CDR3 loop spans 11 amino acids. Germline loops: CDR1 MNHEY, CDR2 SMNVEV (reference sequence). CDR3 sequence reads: CASSLVREQYF. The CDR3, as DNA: TGTGCCAGCAGTTTGGTGAGGGAGCAGTACTTC.

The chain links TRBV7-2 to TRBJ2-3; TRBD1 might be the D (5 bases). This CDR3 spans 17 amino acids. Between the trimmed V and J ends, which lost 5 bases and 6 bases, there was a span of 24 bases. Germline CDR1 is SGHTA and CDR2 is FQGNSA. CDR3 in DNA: TGTGCCAGCAGCGCAGAACAGGATACCACGTATAAGGATACGCAGTATTTT. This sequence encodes CASSAEQDTTYKDTQYF.

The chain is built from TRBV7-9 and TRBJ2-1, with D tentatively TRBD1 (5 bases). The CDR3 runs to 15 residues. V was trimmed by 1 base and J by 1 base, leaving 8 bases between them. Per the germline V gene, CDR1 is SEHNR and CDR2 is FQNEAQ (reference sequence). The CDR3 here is CASSLVKGSYNEQFF. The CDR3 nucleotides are TGTGCCAGCAGCTTAGTCAAGGGGTCCTACAATGAGCAGTTCTTC.

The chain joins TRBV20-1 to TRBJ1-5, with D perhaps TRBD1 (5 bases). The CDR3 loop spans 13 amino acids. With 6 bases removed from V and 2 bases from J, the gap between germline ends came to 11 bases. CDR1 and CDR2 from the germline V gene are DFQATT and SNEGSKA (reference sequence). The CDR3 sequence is CSASGGGNQPQHF. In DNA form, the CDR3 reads TGCAGTGCCTCCGGAGGGGGCAATCAGCCCCAGCATTTT.

This CDR3 reads CASSFADLMNTEAFF. Here the CDR3 DNA reads TGTGCCAGCAGTTTTGCAGACCTAATGAACACTGAAGCTTTCTTT. This chain uses TRBV12-3 or TRBV12-4 with TRBJ1-1; D is uncertain. Trimming pared 3 bases from V and 0 bases from J, leaving 11 bases between. The CDR3 runs to 15 residues.